The 20 T cell receptor beta chains below were found in one sample sequenced in a study of Graves' ophthalmopathy and Graves' hyperthyroidism (dated by TCRdb to 2017 to 2018). The sequencer was an Illumina HiSeq 2000. For repertoire sequencing, the TCR beta CDR3 regions were amplified from RNA transcripts. The first round of RT-PCR was done with HTBI primers and the Qiagen OneStep RT-PCR kit, and was followed by a second round of multiplex PCR, then size selection and purification. TCRdb reanalyzed the raw reads on its own, using fastp at Q25 for trimming and MiXCR for clone calling, and kept in-frame beta chains. CDR3 protein sequences are deduplicated, and each keeps its most common genes and DNA. For this sample there are 300,000 to 500,000 distinct CDR3 sequences; just over 15% appear just once. The ten largest clones represent about 7% of the sample. Sequenced material: peripheral blood. The source is a woman younger than 30 with stable Graves' hyperthyroidism. Donor details come from another sample of the same person, matched by shared clones.

This clonotype was detected only a few times. The genes are TRBV5-6 and TRBJ1-3; no firm D call. From germline, CDR1 is SGHDT and CDR2 YYEEEE. Deletions cut 2 bases from V and 4 bases from J, with 16 bases between. This CDR3 has 16 amino acids. CDR3 amino acids: CASSLTGSSQGNTIYF. CDR3 in DNA: TGTGCCAGCAGCTTAACCGGGAGCTCTCAGGGAAACACCATATATTTT.

This clonotype has more than one count but fewer than ten. This sequence may be a read error, since a much larger clone differs from it by one base. The rearrangement links TRBV7-9 to TRBJ2-7; D may be TRBD1 (5 bases). The CDR3 has 12 amino acids. Germline loops: CDR1 SEHNR, CDR2 FQNEAQ (reference sequence). The CDR3 DNA follows: TGTTCCAGCAGCTTAGGGGACTACGAGCAGTACTTC. The encoded protein is CSSSLGDYEQYF.

This clonotype appeared many times. The rearrangement uses TRBV12-3 or TRBV12-4 and TRBJ2-7; tentatively, D is TRBD1 (5 bases). CDR3 length: 16 amino acids. V dropped 5 bases and J dropped 0 bases, with 17 bases sitting between them. The CDR3 sequence is CASSLVRGWASYEQYF. The DNA for the CDR3 is TGTGCCAGCAGTCTGGTAAGGGGATGGGCCTCCTACGAGCAGTACTTC.

This clonotype has a count of ten or more. The chain joins TRBV6-2 or TRBV6-3 to TRBJ2-7; D possibly corresponds to TRBD2 (5 bases). This CDR3 has 13 residues. CDR1 and CDR2 from the germline V gene are MNHEY and SVGEGT. V lost 5 bases and J lost 5, with 13 bases in between. Here the CDR3 DNA reads TGTGCCAGCAGTCAGTCCCCCGGGAACGAGCAGTACTTC. Translation gives CASSQSPGNEQYF.

This clonotype was observed at least ten times. The gene calls are TRBV16 and TRBJ1-1; D not resolved. CDR1 KGHSY and CDR2 FQNENV come from the germline V gene. Between the trimmed V and J ends, which lost 6 bases and 5 bases, there was a span of 16 bases. The CDR3 spans 14 residues. The CDR3 loop is CASSRMTGETEAFF. The CDR3 DNA reads TGTGCCAGCAGTCGAATGACCGGGGAGACTGAAGCTTTCTTT.

On this clonotype: A read error is possible here, since a much larger clone lies one base away. The rearrangement uses TRBV12-3 or TRBV12-4 and TRBJ2-2; D could derive from TRBD1 or TRBD2 (5 bases each). The CDR3 loop spans 13 amino acids. CDR3 DNA: TGTGCCAGCAGCCACCGACAGACCGGGGAGCAGTTTTTT. Translated: CASSHRQTGEQFF.

This clonotype came up many times. The chain combines TRBV6-6 with TRBJ1-1; 8 nucleotides align to TRBD1. The CDR3 is 15 amino acids. The germline gives CDR1 MNHNY, CDR2 SVGAGI (reference sequence). With V trimmed by 5 bases and J by 5 bases, 10 bases remained unmatched. For the CDR3, the DNA is TGTGCCAGCAGTCCCCTCGTCACAGGGGGGACTGAAGCTTTCTTT. It encodes CASSPLVTGGTEAFF.

As for this clonotype: The junction departs from germline at one end; a sequencing error may be responsible. The chain carries TRBV20-1 and TRBJ1-1; D may be TRBD1 (5 bases). This CDR3 region has 14 residues. The V gene's germline CDR1 is DFQATT and CDR2 SNEGSKA (reference sequence). CDR3 loop: CSAVADIVNTDAFF. In nucleotides, the CDR3 is TGCAGTGCCGTCGCGGACATAGTGAACACTGACGCTTTCTTT.

The genes are TRBV12-3 or TRBV12-4 and TRBJ1-2; possibly TRBD1 for D (5 bases). Trimming took off 5 bases at V and 6 bases at J, with 16 bases between the two ends. The length of the CDR3 is 14 residues. The CDR3 sequence: CASSHRRQLDGYTF. CDR3 bases: TGTGCCAGCAGTCACCGACGACAGTTGGATGGCTACACCTTC.

The sample holds many counts of this clonotype. The chain combines TRBV20-1 with TRBJ2-5; 15 bases are a match to TRBD2. Germline CDR1 reads DFQATT; CDR2 reads SNEGSKA (reference sequence). V shed 1 base, J shed 7 bases, and the junction held 4 bases outside the gene matches. The CDR3 has 15 amino acids. The CDR3 here is CSARVGLAGGTTQYF. The CDR3 DNA sequence: TGCAGTGCTAGAGTAGGACTAGCGGGGGGGACGACCCAGTACTTC.

This rearrangement joins TRBV9 to TRBJ2-7; 8 bases line up with TRBD2. This CDR3 region has 18 residues. V shed 0 bases, J shed 4 bases, and the junction held 15 bases outside the gene matches. Germline V lookup: CDR1 SGDLS, CDR2 YYNGEE. The CDR3: CASSVDAGGQLMLYEQYF. The DNA of the CDR3 is TGTGCCAGCAGCGTAGATGCGGGGGGCCAACTCATGTTATACGAGCAGTACTTC.

At least ten counts were recorded for this clonotype. The rearrangement uses TRBV4-1 and TRBJ1-2; D may be TRBD1 (5 bases). The CDR3 is made up of 13 amino acids. V was trimmed by 5 bases and J by 5 bases, leaving 12 bases between them. Germline V gene lookup returns CDR1 MGHRA and CDR2 YSYEKL. The CDR3 is CASSKGLPYGYTF. The CDR3 region has the DNA TGCGCCAGCAGCAAGGGGCTGCCTTATGGCTACACCTTC.

This clonotype was recorded many times. The chain links TRBV19 to TRBJ1-6, with 9 bases fitting TRBD1. The CDR3 contains 19 residues. Germline CDR1 and CDR2: LNHDA and SQIVND (reference sequence). J lost 0 bases, V lost 5 bases, and 11 bases had no gene match. This chain's CDR3 is CASSLDRGGTSSYNSPLHF. Here the CDR3 DNA reads TGTGCCAGTAGTTTGGACAGGGGAGGAACAAGCTCCTATAATTCACCCCTCCACTTT.

At least ten counts were recorded for this clonotype. The chain is built from TRBV7-3 and TRBJ2-2; 9 bases match TRBD1. The CDR3 has 17 residues. The V gene's germline CDR1 is SGHTA and CDR2 FQGTGA. V lost 0 bases to trimming and J lost 5 bases; unmatched junction nucleotides: 7. CDR3 residues: CASSLTSGQGLTGELFF. The CDR3 bases are TGTGCCAGCAGCTTAACGTCGGGACAGGGACTAACCGGGGAGCTGTTTTTT.

Ten or more counts support this clonotype. The rearrangement uses TRBV7-3 and TRBJ2-5; possibly TRBD1 or TRBD2 for D (5 bases each). The CDR3 contains 16 residues. V lost 2 bases and J 5 bases, leaving 18 bases between the germline ends. Germline V lookup: CDR1 SGHTA, CDR2 FQGTGA. The CDR3 DNA follows: TGTGCCAGCAGCTTAGGAGTGCCGGGACGGGGCGAGACCCAGTACTTC. This sequence encodes CASSLGVPGRGETQYF.

Remarks on this clonotype: Possible read error: a much larger clone is one base away. The V and J genes are TRBV5-1 and TRBJ1-2; D is uncertain. This CDR3 is 12 amino acids long. Germline CDR1 SGHRS, CDR2 YFSETQ. V was cut by 6 bases and J by 7 bases, with 13 bases left in between. CDR3: CASTDTLGGYTF. The CDR3 nucleotides are TGCGCCAGCACCGACACCTTGGGTGGCTACACCTTC.

This clonotype has at least ten counts. In DNA, the CDR3 is TGCGCCAGCAGCCAAGATGGGGCGCAGTACTTC. It translates to CASSQDGAQYF. This chain joins TRBV4-1 and TRBJ2-7, with D tentatively TRBD1 (5 bases). Trimming left V 0 bases short and J 9 bases short, with 6 bases between. From germline, CDR1 is MGHRA and CDR2 YSYEKL. The CDR3 covers 11 residues.

V and J are TRBV6-5 and TRBJ2-7; D remains unclear. V gave up 2 bases and J gave up 6 bases, with 8 bases separating them. Germline V gives CDR1 MNHEY, CDR2 SVGAGI. This CDR3 comprises 12 residues. For the CDR3, the DNA is TGTGCCAGCAGTTACAGGGTCTCCGAGCAGTACTTC. The encoded protein is CASSYRVSEQYF.

This clonotype appeared a few times. The chain joins TRBV12-3 or TRBV12-4 to TRBJ2-7; 12 positions match TRBD1. There are 16 residues in the CDR3. Germline trimming cut 8 bases from V and 5 bases from J; bases unmatched to any gene: 13. For the CDR3, the DNA is TGTGCCAGCTGTAGGGGGACAGGGGGCGTTTTTCACGAGCAGTACTTC. The encoded protein is CASCRGTGGVFHEQYF.

This sequence joins TRBV28 and TRBJ1-5, with 9 positions matching TRBD1. Germline loops: CDR1 MDHEN, CDR2 SYDVKM. Losses at the gene ends were 2 bases for V and 3 bases for J; bases not matched to a gene: 8. This CDR3 has 17 residues. For the CDR3, the DNA is TGTGCCAGCAGTTTAGGGTCCGGGACAGGGTACAATCAGCCCCAGCATTTT. Protein: CASSLGSGTGYNQPQHF.